The T cell receptor beta chain under discussion was sequenced for a study of T cell changes during pregnancy in multiple sclerosis (dated by TCRdb to between 2017 and 2020). A note on the overall study: In women with multiple sclerosis, the researchers looked at how the T cell repertoire shifted as pregnancy progressed.

As concerns this clone: Its antigen target is currently unknown. No clone much larger than this one lies a single base away; base qualities are absent.

Library preparation employed the immunoSEQ multiplex PCR assay. In TCRdb, the immuneACCESS table is reduced to in-frame sequences with V and J assigned. These tables do not hold every clone; where another copy was compared, an unresolved V gene accounts for under half, and the others remain unexplained. A total of tens of thousands of clones appear in this sample, about 88% of them only once. In total, the top ten clones hold roughly 3.3% of the sample. Its CDR3 holds 16 amino acids, cysteine through phenylalanine. Of the read, only the CDR3 DNA is kept; its 48 bases are in frame from base 1. CDR1 and CDR2, looked up from the germline V gene, are KGHSH and LQKENI. The junction shows trimming of 3 bases on V and 5 bases on J, plus 16 bases between the germline ends.

The sequence was obtained from a female donor in good health, enrolled as a control in a pregnancy study. This specimen consisted of peripheral blood, obtained in the first trimester of pregnancy. In this chain, TRBV18 is recombined with TRBJ2-2; perhaps TRBD1 is the D gene, with 6 bases matching. Read as DNA, the sequence is TGTGCCAGCTCACCGTCCGGGGCAGGGGCAACCGGGGAGCTGTTTTTT. It translates to CASSPSGAGATGELFF.